The 32 T cell receptor beta chains in this list originate from one sample, sequenced in a study of read filtering for tumor transcriptome and immune sequencing. The library was built from roughly 400 ng RNA with molecular barcoded adaptors for alpha/delta and beta/gamma chains. Each CDR3 protein is one row after TCRdb ran MiXCR on the reads. The sample has about 40,000 distinct CDR3 sequences; roughly an eighth are singletons. Sequenced: a population of CD138-negative cells sorted from bone marrow. Source of these receptors: a donor over 35 with multiple myeloma.

This clonotype has just a few counts. Possible read error: a much larger clone is one base away. The rearrangement joins TRBV6-5 to TRBJ2-3, with D hard to call. Germline V lookup: CDR1 MNHEY, CDR2 SVGAGI. This CDR3 contains 13 residues. The V end lost 2 bases, the J end lost 8 bases, and 11 bases lay between the germline ends. The DNA of the CDR3 is TGTGCCAGCAGTTACATGGGCCCGAGTACGCAGTATTTT. Translating it yields CASSYMGPSTQYF.

The sample holds a few counts of this clonotype. V gene TRBV27 combines with J gene TRBJ1-1; TRBD1 agrees at 8 bases. In germline, CDR1 is MNHEY, CDR2 SMNVEV (reference sequence). The CDR3 runs to 17 residues. V gave up 4 bases and J gave up 2 bases; unmatched junction bases: 12. As DNA, the CDR3 is TGTGCCAGCAGTTCAAGCGGACAGGGCGGACGAAACACTGAAGCTTTCTTT. Amino acid sequence: CASSSSGQGGRNTEAFF.

The rearrangement links TRBV7-3 to TRBJ2-3, with D possibly matching TRBD2 (6 bases). Germline V gene sequence: CDR1 SGHTA, CDR2 FQGTGA. Trimming left V 2 bases short and J 11 bases short, with 20 bases between. This CDR3 has 15 residues. The CDR3 reads CASSLYPGAGGVQYF. The CDR3 nucleotides are TGTGCCAGCAGCTTATACCCCGGGGCGGGCGGGGTGCAGTATTTT.

This clonotype occurred many times. The chain combines TRBV12-3 or TRBV12-4 with TRBJ2-5; 7 bases agree with TRBD2. V dropped 7 bases and J dropped 5; count of bases not matched to a gene: 4. The CDR3 is 12 amino acids. CDR3 sequence reads: CASNRGVETQYF. The CDR3 DNA is TGTGCCAGCAACCGGGGGGTGGAGACCCAGTACTTC.

This clonotype occurred a few times. The chain employs TRBV29-1 and TRBJ2-5; 7 bases match TRBD2. CDR3 size: 12 residues. The V gene's germline CDR1 is SQVTM and CDR2 ANQGSEA. J was trimmed by 1 base and V by 4 bases; bases with no gene match: 0. Here the CDR3 DNA reads TGCAGCGTTGGGACTAGCCAAGAGACCCAGTACTTC. As protein: CSVGTSQETQYF. Full variable domain (missing parts from reference TRBV29-1 and TRBJ2-5): SAVISQKPSRDICQRGTSLTIQCQVDSQVTMMFWYRQQPGQSLTLIATANQGSEATYESGFVIDKFPISRPNLTFSTLTVSNMSPEDSSIYLCSVGTSQETQYFGPGTRLLVL.

This sequence joins TRBV20-1 and TRBJ1-3; D is ambiguous. Trimming left V 5 bases short and J 4 bases short, with 30 bases between. The CDR3 sequence is 19 residues long. CDR1 DFQATT and CDR2 SNEGSKA come from the germline V gene (reference sequence). The CDR3 sequence: CSAECMGRSKNCSGNTIYF. The CDR3 region has the DNA TGCAGTGCTGAGTGCATGGGCAGATCCAAAAACTGCTCGGGAAACACCATATATTTT.

This clonotype was detected many times. The chain recombines TRBV7-8 with TRBJ2-1; maybe TRBD1 (5 bases). The CDR3 covers 13 residues. The V and J ends lost 9 bases and 2 bases respectively, with 11 bases between them. Germline-derived CDR1 and CDR2 are SGHVS and FQNEAQ. Here the CDR3 DNA reads TGTGCCAGTTCTAGGGGCCCCTACAATGAGCAGTTCTTC. Residues: CASSRGPYNEQFF. The whole variable domain, filled in from reference TRBV7-8 and TRBJ2-1, reads GAGVSQSPRYKVAKRGQDVALRCDPISGHVSLFWYQQALGQGPEFLTYFQNEAQLDKSGLPSDRFFAERPEGSVSTLKIQRTQQEDSAVYLCASSRGPYNEQFFGPGTRLTVL.

Points on this clonotype: This may arise from a read error, as a much more abundant clone is one base away. The rearrangement uses TRBV11-2 and TRBJ2-5; 10 positions match TRBD2. V trimming: 1 base; J trimming: 5 bases; junction bases outside the gene matches: 10. This CDR3 has 17 residues. CDR1 and CDR2 from the germline V gene are SGHAT and FQNNGV. The DNA for the CDR3 is TGTGCCAGCAGCTTAGCCGCGGTACTAGCGGGACGGGAGACCCAGTACTTC. It specifies CASSLAAVLAGRETQYF.

There are many counts of this clonotype. The chain employs TRBV6-6 and TRBJ2-2; tentatively, D is TRBD1 or TRBD2 (7 bases each). In germline, CDR1 is MNHNY, CDR2 SVGAGI (reference sequence). V lost 6 bases, J lost 3 bases, and 14 bases lay in between. This CDR3 has 15 residues. This chain's CDR3 is CASRPTGRDTGELFF. CDR3 bases: TGTGCCAGCAGGCCGACAGGGAGGGACACCGGGGAGCTGTTTTTT.

This clonotype was counted a few times. The V and J genes are TRBV28 and TRBJ2-7; D gene ambiguous. This CDR3 comprises 12 residues. V shed 3 bases and J shed 1 base, with 4 bases lying between them. In germline, CDR1 is MDHEN, CDR2 SYDVKM. CDR3 protein: CASSLVSYEQYF. The CDR3 region has the DNA TGTGCCAGCAGTTTGGTATCCTACGAGCAGTACTTC.

This clonotype was counted ten times or more. The chain uses TRBV2 and TRBJ2-1; the D gene is possibly TRBD1 (6 bases). Germline CDR1 and CDR2: SNHLY and FYNNEI. V dropped 10 bases and J dropped 1 base, with 14 bases sitting between them. The CDR3 extends over 14 amino acids. In DNA, the CDR3 is TGTGCCACCGAACAGGGTCGGTCCTACAATGAGCAGTTCTTC. Translating it yields CATEQGRSYNEQFF.

This clonotype was seen a few times. A much larger clone sits a single nucleotide away, making a read error possible. J is TRBJ1-5 and V is TRBV3-1, with D possibly matching TRBD1 (5 bases). Per germline, CDR1 LGHDT and CDR2 YNNKEL (reference sequence). The CDR3 extends over 13 amino acids. The CDR3 DNA is TGTGGCAGCAGCCTCGACAGTTATCAGCCCCAGCATTTT. Its translation: CGSSLDSYQPQHF.

This clonotype was counted between two and nine times. The chain has TRBV3-2 and TRBJ2-7; the table's D gene call, TRBD1, was not cross checked with the DNA. TRBV3-2 is termed a pseudogene. The CDR3 is made up of 16 amino acids. CDR3 sequence: CASSLLGGRESYEQYF. Written as DNA, the CDR3 is TGTGCCAGCAGCCTCCTGGGGGGCAGGGAGTCCTACGAGCAGTACTTC.

Many counts were recorded for this clonotype. The V gene is TRBV27, the J gene TRBJ2-1; 11 nucleotides agree with TRBD1. The CDR3 runs 16 residues. J gave up 3 bases and V 2 bases, and 3 bases lay outside the gene matches. CDR1 and CDR2 from the germline V gene are MNHEY and SMNVEV (reference sequence). CDR3 loop: CASSLQGQGDYNEQFF. CDR3 bases: TGTGCCAGCAGTTTACAGGGACAGGGGGACTACAATGAGCAGTTCTTC.

About this clonotype itself: Since no conserved phenylalanine or tryptophan closes the CDR3, a read error is the likely cause. V gene TRBV4-2 combines with J gene TRBJ2-3; D possibly corresponds to TRBD1 (6 bases). The CDR3 sequence is 14 residues long. CDR1 is LGHNA, CDR2 YNFKEQ, per germline. In DNA, the CDR3 is TGCGCCAGCAGCCGACAGGAGGCCCCTGACACGCAGTATTTA. Translating gives CASSRQEAPDTQYL.

This clonotype was picked up many times. The chain is built from TRBV7-9 and TRBJ2-7; D is ambiguous. V was trimmed by 4 bases and J by 0 bases, leaving 10 bases between them. This CDR3 spans 14 amino acids. Germline assignment: CDR1 SEHNR and CDR2 FQNEAQ (reference sequence). CDR3 coding DNA: TGTGCCAGCAGCTCCGACGGGCCCTCCTACGAGCAGTACTTC. Amino acid sequence: CASSSDGPSYEQYF.

The sample holds many counts of this clonotype. For the CDR3, the DNA is TGTGCCAGCAGCTCGTCTAGCGGGGGAGGAGAGACCCAGTACTTC. Protein: CASSSSSGGGETQYF. The rearrangement uses TRBV7-2 and TRBJ2-5; 10 nucleotides agree with TRBD2. CDR1 is SGHTA and CDR2 is FQGNSA in the germline V gene. The J segment lost 4 bases and the V segment lost 4 bases, leaving 6 bases of the junction unmatched. The CDR3 contains 15 residues. The full variable domain, with the rest looked up from reference TRBV7-2 and TRBJ2-5, is GAGVSQSPSNKVTEKGKDVELRCDPISGHTALYWYRQSLGQGLEFLIYFQGNSAPDKSGLPSDRFSAERTGGSVSTLTIQRTQQEDSAVYLCASSSSSGGGETQYFGPGTRLLVL.

This clonotype was observed at least ten times. This chain links TRBV4-1 with TRBJ1-2; D is undetermined. Trimming took 4 bases from V and 1 from J, leaving 16 bases between them. Per germline, CDR1 MGHRA and CDR2 YSYEKL. This CDR3 region has 16 residues. The CDR3 loop is CASSPYMTSLNYGYTF. The CDR3, as DNA: TGCGCCAGCAGCCCCTACATGACCAGTCTTAACTATGGCTACACCTTC.

This clonotype occurred a few times. A much larger clone is a single base away; this may be a read error. The conserved phenylalanine or tryptophan is not found at the CDR3 terminus, so this likely reflects a read error. The chain has TRBV9 and TRBJ2-1, with D tentatively TRBD1 (6 bases). This CDR3 comprises 14 residues. Germline-derived CDR1 and CDR2 are SGDLS and YYNGEE. Trimming stripped 0 bases from V and 5 bases from J, with 9 bases between. This CDR3 is CASSVEQGNNEQFS. The CDR3 DNA sequence: TGTGCCAGCAGCGTAGAACAGGGTAACAATGAGCAGTTCTCC.

There are many counts of this clonotype. The genes are TRBV10-3 and TRBJ2-7; D possibly matches TRBD1 or TRBD2 (5 bases each). The CDR3 runs to 12 residues. V dropped 9 bases and J dropped 7 bases, with 16 bases sitting between them. Germline loops: CDR1 ENHRY, CDR2 SYGVKD. The CDR3 DNA reads TGTGCCATTGGGCCGGGGACGGGAGAGCAGTACTTC. Amino acid sequence: CAIGPGTGEQYF.

V gene TRBV4-2 combines with J gene TRBJ2-7; D gene uncertain. V dropped 0 bases and J dropped 3 bases, with 6 bases sitting between them. CDR1 and CDR2 from the germline V gene are LGHNA and YNFKEQ. There are 13 residues in the CDR3. The CDR3 region has the DNA TGTGCCAGCAGCCAAGATGCCCTCTACGAGCAGTACTTC. Protein product: CASSQDALYEQYF.

This clonotype showed up many times. This chain connects TRBV28 to TRBJ2-3; the D gene is possibly TRBD2 (6 bases). The length of the CDR3 is 16 residues. CDR1 is MDHEN and CDR2 is SYDVKM in the germline V gene. The V end was cut by 4 bases, the J end by 3 bases, with 17 bases between. Written as DNA, the CDR3 is TGTGCCAGCAGTTCGGGACCGTCCGGGAGAACAGATACGCAGTATTTT. It translates to CASSSGPSGRTDTQYF.

This clonotype was recorded many times. This chain uses TRBV11-2 with TRBJ1-1, with D possibly matching TRBD1 (6 bases). V lost 5 bases, J lost 6 bases, and 19 bases lay in between. This CDR3 is 15 amino acids long. Germline-derived CDR1 and CDR2 are SGHAT and FQNNGV. The CDR3 sequence: CASSPRGIVQPEAFF. The CDR3 DNA reads as TGTGCCAGCAGCCCTAGGGGGATAGTGCAGCCTGAAGCTTTCTTT. The full variable domain, its missing parts supplied by reference TRBV11-2 and TRBJ1-1, is EAGVAQSPRYKIIEKRQSVAFWCNPISGHATLYWYQQILGQGPKLLIQFQNNGVVDDSQLPKDRFSAERLKGVDSTLKIQPAKLEDSAVYLCASSPRGIVQPEAFFGQGTRLTVV.

This clonotype came up many times. The chain combines TRBV5-1 with TRBJ1-4; D is ambiguous. The germline V and J ends were trimmed by 0 bases and 5 bases, with 5 bases remaining between them. The germline gives CDR1 SGHRS, CDR2 YFSETQ. The CDR3 is 13 amino acids. The CDR3 DNA is TGCGCCAGCAGCTTGGGAGGAAATGAAAAACTGTTTTTT. It codes for CASSLGGNEKLFF.

This clonotype was seen more than once but under ten times. This chain connects TRBV19 to TRBJ2-6; D ambiguous. The CDR3 has 15 amino acids. CDR1 LNHDA and CDR2 SQIVND come from the germline V gene (reference sequence). V lost 7 bases and J lost 2, with 12 bases in between. The CDR3: CASNPIGAGANVLTF. The CDR3 bases are TGTGCCAGTAACCCTATTGGGGCTGGGGCCAACGTCCTGACTTTC.

In this sample, this clonotype turned up a few times. The genes are TRBV11-2 and TRBJ1-1; D call uncertain. CDR3 length: 13 residues. V was trimmed by 2 bases and J by 10 bases, leaving 14 bases between them. Germline CDR1 and CDR2: SGHAT and FQNNGV. CDR3 DNA sequence: TGTGCCAGCAGCTTAAACCGCCAGGAAAGAGCTTTCTTT. This gives the protein CASSLNRQERAFF.

Concerning this clonotype itself: With a much larger clone just one base away, this may be a read error. This sequence joins TRBV29-1 and TRBJ2-2, with D possibly matching TRBD2 (6 bases). The CDR3 sequence is 14 residues long. The germline gives CDR1 SQVTM, CDR2 ANQGSEA. CDR3 nucleotides: TGCAGCGCTGAGCCCAGACAGACCACCGGGGGGCTGTTTTTT. As protein: CSAEPRQTTGGLFF.

This clonotype was seen repeatedly, ten times or more. The chain joins TRBV5-4 to TRBJ2-3; no clear D gene. The CDR3 sequence is 12 residues long. Germline-derived CDR1 and CDR2 are SGHNT and YYREEE (reference sequence). With 7 bases removed from V and 4 bases from J, the gap between germline ends came to 10 bases. The CDR3 loop is CASVLGADTQYF. The CDR3 coding sequence is TGTGCCAGCGTCCTTGGAGCAGATACGCAGTATTTT.

This clonotype has a count of ten or more. V usage is TRBV20-1 and J usage is TRBJ2-7, with D unresolved. CDR3 length: 14 amino acids. The V end lost 7 bases, the J end lost 7 bases, and 23 bases lay between the germline ends. The germline V gene has CDR1 DFQATT and CDR2 SNEGSKA (reference sequence). The CDR3 DNA reads TGCAGTGTGGCAGTTGACCCGAGACGTGGGGAGCAGTACTTC. This sequence encodes CSVAVDPRRGEQYF.

This clonotype appeared many times. The J gene is TRBJ1-1, the V gene TRBV5-1, with D unresolved. Between the trimmed V and J ends, which lost 7 bases and 5 bases, there was a span of 9 bases. In germline, CDR1 is SGHRS, CDR2 YFSETQ. The CDR3 loop spans 11 amino acids. The CDR3 coding sequence is TGCGCCAGCCCCCACGTTACTGAAGCTTTCTTT. This gives the protein CASPHVTEAFF.

This clonotype was found many times. This rearrangement joins TRBV27 to TRBJ2-1; D call uncertain. The CDR3 is 15 amino acids. Deletions cut 4 bases from V and 1 base from J, with 11 bases between. CDR1 is MNHEY, CDR2 SMNVEV, per germline (reference sequence). The CDR3 is CASSSLPASYNEQFF. The CDR3 DNA reads TGTGCCAGCAGTTCCCTCCCCGCTTCCTACAATGAGCAGTTCTTC.

This clonotype was seen repeatedly, ten times or more. The chain recombines TRBV7-2 with TRBJ1-3, with D uncertain. The length of the CDR3 is 13 residues. Trimming shortened V by 4 bases and J by 2 bases, and 6 bases separated the two germline ends. The germline gives CDR1 SGHTA, CDR2 FQGNSA. The CDR3 region has the DNA TGTGCCAGCAGCTCTGCAACTGGAAACACCATATATTTT. This encodes CASSSATGNTIYF.